These T cell receptor beta chains were read from a single sample in a study of vaccination effects on CD4 cells after COVID-19. The table came from immunoSEQ multiplex PCR; TCRdb's copy has only in-frame clones and leaves some out. This sample has fewer than 30,000 clones, with about 80% found just once. No antigen has been identified for these receptors. The material was CD4+ T cells from PBMCs cultured with HCoV-NL63 spike peptides, obtained after COVID-19 vaccination. These receptors were obtained from a human donor who received a COVID-19 vaccine. Some clones in this sample may be carry-over from other donors' samples. The CDR3 runs from the conserved cysteine through the conserved F or W. Fields, in order: CDR3 DNA, CDR3 protein, J gene, V gene, D gene, clone size. A D gene is named only where the DNA matches it firmly. Clone size appears in some rows only: once, few, many, or a class for an expanded clone.

cdr3_nt: TGTGCCAGCAGTCCGGGGGGGCCACTAGCCAAAAACATTCAGTACTTC; cdr3_aa: CASSPGGPLAKNIQYF; j_call: TRBJ2-4; v_call: TRBV7-3; d_call: TRBD2; clone_size: .
cdr3_nt: TGTGCCAGCAGCCTCCCAGGGGGGACAGGGACCCAAGAGACCCAGTACTTC; cdr3_aa: CASSLPGGTGTQETQYF; j_call: TRBJ2-5; v_call: TRBV5-8; d_call: TRBD1; clone_size: .
cdr3_nt: TGTGCCAGCAGTATCGGGCCTGGGACCGGGGCCAACGTCCTGACTTTC; cdr3_aa: CASSIGPGTGANVLTF; j_call: TRBJ2-6; v_call: TRBV7-7; d_call: .; clone_size: .
cdr3_nt: TGTGCCAGCAGCCAAGATGGGAGGGGGGATCAGCCCCAGCATTTT; cdr3_aa: CASSQDGRGDQPQHF; j_call: TRBJ1-5; v_call: TRBV3-1/TRBV3-2; d_call: .; clone_size: .
cdr3_nt: TGTGCCAGCAGCAGGGGCAACACTGAAGCTTTCTTT; cdr3_aa: CASSRGNTEAFF; j_call: TRBJ1-1; v_call: TRBV27; d_call: .; clone_size: once
cdr3_nt: TGTGCCACCAGTGATTTGAGGGATACCGGGGAGCTGTTTTTT; cdr3_aa: CATSDLRDTGELFF; j_call: TRBJ2-2; v_call: TRBV24-1; d_call: .; clone_size: .
cdr3_nt: TGCAGCGTCGGCCGGAGTAACTCTGGGGCCAACGTCCTGACTTTC; cdr3_aa: CSVGRSNSGANVLTF; j_call: TRBJ2-6; v_call: TRBV29-1; d_call: .; clone_size: once
cdr3_nt: TGTGCCAGCACCCTTCTGGGGCCGGCAACTAATGAAAAACTGTTTTTT; cdr3_aa: CASTLLGPATNEKLFF; j_call: TRBJ1-4; v_call: TRBV5-6; d_call: .; clone_size: .
cdr3_nt: TGTGCCAGTAGTATTTCGGAGGGAAGACAGGGCGTCGGCTACACCTTC; cdr3_aa: CASSISEGRQGVGYTF; j_call: TRBJ1-2; v_call: TRBV19; d_call: TRBD1; clone_size: .
cdr3_nt: TGTGCCAGCAGCGGCACAGGGTCACAGCCCCAGCATTTT; cdr3_aa: CASSGTGSQPQHF; j_call: TRBJ1-5; v_call: TRBV5-5; d_call: .; clone_size: .
cdr3_nt: TGTGCCACCGGGGACGGGGCGCGGTACACCGGGGAGCTGTTTTTT; cdr3_aa: CATGDGARYTGELFF; j_call: TRBJ2-2; v_call: TRBV24-1; d_call: .; clone_size: .
cdr3_nt: TGTGCCAGCAGCCGGGGGCCGGGGGGGCGGGAGACCCAGTACTTC; cdr3_aa: CASSRGPGGRETQYF; j_call: TRBJ2-5; v_call: TRBV5-5; d_call: TRBD2; clone_size: .
cdr3_nt: TGTGCCAGCAGCGCCTATGGGAGGGGGCAAGAGACCCAGTACTTC; cdr3_aa: CASSAYGRGQETQYF; j_call: TRBJ2-5; v_call: TRBV9; d_call: .; clone_size: .
cdr3_nt: TGTGCCAGCAGCCTTACCTCCGGGACTTCTTATGGCTACACCTTC; cdr3_aa: CASSLTSGTSYGYTF; j_call: TRBJ1-2; v_call: TRBV11-1; d_call: .; clone_size: .
cdr3_nt: TGTGCCAGCAGTTGGGGAGAGACCCAGTACTTC; cdr3_aa: CASSWGETQYF; j_call: TRBJ2-5; v_call: TRBV6-2/TRBV6-3; d_call: .; clone_size: .
cdr3_nt: TGTGCCAGCAGTCCACAGGGCACAGATACGCAGTATTTT; cdr3_aa: CASSPQGTDTQYF; j_call: TRBJ2-3; v_call: TRBV6-2/TRBV6-3; d_call: .; clone_size: .
cdr3_nt: TGTGCCTGGGGAGGGGGGAGATATGGCTACACCTTC; cdr3_aa: CAWGGGRYGYTF; j_call: TRBJ1-2; v_call: TRBV30; d_call: .; clone_size: .
cdr3_nt: TGTGCCAGCAGCTTAGACGCAGGGGTGGGAGAGACCCAGTACTTC; cdr3_aa: CASSLDAGVGETQYF; j_call: TRBJ2-5; v_call: TRBV7-9; d_call: .; clone_size: .
cdr3_nt: TGTGCCAGCAGTTACCCCGGGGCGGCTGGCTACACCTTC; cdr3_aa: CASSYPGAAGYTF; j_call: TRBJ1-2; v_call: TRBV6-2/TRBV6-3; d_call: .; clone_size: .
cdr3_nt: TGTGCCTGGAGTTCTGGCGGGGAGGGAGAGACCCAGTACTTC; cdr3_aa: CAWSSGGEGETQYF; j_call: TRBJ2-5; v_call: TRBV30; d_call: TRBD2; clone_size: .
cdr3_nt: TGTGCCAGCCTTAGTAGGGAGGGCTACAATGAGCAGTTCTTC; cdr3_aa: CASLSREGYNEQFF; j_call: TRBJ2-1; v_call: TRBV9; d_call: TRBD2; clone_size: .
cdr3_nt: TGTGCCAGCAGCCCCGGAGGGACAGTCAATGAGCAGTTCTTC; cdr3_aa: CASSPGGTVNEQFF; j_call: TRBJ2-1; v_call: TRBV3-1/TRBV3-2; d_call: .; clone_size: .
cdr3_nt: TGTGCCAGCAGCTTCAGGGGATTTGATGGCTACACCTTC; cdr3_aa: CASSFRGFDGYTF; j_call: TRBJ1-2; v_call: TRBV5-4; d_call: .; clone_size: .
cdr3_nt: TGTGCCAGCAGTTTACCTGGGGGGAACACTGAAGCTTTCTTT; cdr3_aa: CASSLPGGNTEAFF; j_call: TRBJ1-1; v_call: TRBV28; d_call: .; clone_size: .
cdr3_nt: TGTGCCAGCTCACCAGGGGTGCAAAACACCTATGGCTACACCTTC; cdr3_aa: CASSPGVQNTYGYTF; j_call: TRBJ1-2; v_call: TRBV18; d_call: .; clone_size: .
cdr3_nt: TGTGCCAGTAGTCCCTACGAAGGAGGAACTAATGAAAAACTGTTTTTT; cdr3_aa: CASSPYEGGTNEKLFF; j_call: TRBJ1-4; v_call: TRBV19; d_call: .; clone_size: .
cdr3_nt: TGTGCCAGTACCTCGGGTTCCTCTGGAAACACCATATATTTT; cdr3_aa: CASTSGSSGNTIYF; j_call: TRBJ1-3; v_call: TRBV19; d_call: .; clone_size: .
cdr3_nt: TGTGCCATCAAAGCCGTAAACAATGAGCAGTTCTTC; cdr3_aa: CAIKAVNNEQFF; j_call: TRBJ2-1; v_call: TRBV10-3; d_call: .; clone_size: .
cdr3_nt: TGCGCCAGCAGCCATACCCCGGGACAGCATAACACCGGGGAGCTGTTTTTT; cdr3_aa: CASSHTPGQHNTGELFF; j_call: TRBJ2-2; v_call: TRBV4-1; d_call: TRBD1; clone_size: .
cdr3_nt: TGTGCCAGCAGCGCGTCCTGGACAGGGTCTGAGCAGTTCTTC; cdr3_aa: CASSASWTGSEQFF; j_call: TRBJ2-1; v_call: TRBV11-3; d_call: TRBD1; clone_size: .
cdr3_nt: TGTGCCAGTAGTACCCACCGACAGGGGTTGGAGACCCAGTACTTC; cdr3_aa: CASSTHRQGLETQYF; j_call: TRBJ2-5; v_call: TRBV19; d_call: TRBD1; clone_size: .
cdr3_nt: TGCGCCAGCAGCTTGGGACAGAACACCGGGGAGCTGTTTTTT; cdr3_aa: CASSLGQNTGELFF; j_call: TRBJ2-2; v_call: TRBV5-1; d_call: .; clone_size: .
cdr3_nt: TGTGCCAGCAGCGTTATACCGGGACAGGGGACGACCATTCAGTACTTC; cdr3_aa: CASSVIPGQGTTIQYF; j_call: TRBJ2-4; v_call: TRBV5-5; d_call: TRBD1; clone_size: .
cdr3_nt: TGTGCCAGCAGTGAATTGGGGTTGACAGATACGCAGTATTTT; cdr3_aa: CASSELGLTDTQYF; j_call: TRBJ2-3; v_call: TRBV2; d_call: .; clone_size: .